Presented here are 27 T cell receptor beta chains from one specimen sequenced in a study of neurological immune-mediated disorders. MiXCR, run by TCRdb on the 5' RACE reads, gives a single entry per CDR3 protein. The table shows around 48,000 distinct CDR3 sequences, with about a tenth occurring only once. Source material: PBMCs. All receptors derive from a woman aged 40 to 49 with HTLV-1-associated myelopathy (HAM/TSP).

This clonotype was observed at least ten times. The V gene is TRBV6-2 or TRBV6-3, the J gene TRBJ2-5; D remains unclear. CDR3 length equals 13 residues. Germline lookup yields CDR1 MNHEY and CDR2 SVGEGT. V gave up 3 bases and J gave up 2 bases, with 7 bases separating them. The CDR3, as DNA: TGTGCCAGCAGTTATGTGTGGCAAGAGACCCAGTACTTC. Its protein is CASSYVWQETQYF.

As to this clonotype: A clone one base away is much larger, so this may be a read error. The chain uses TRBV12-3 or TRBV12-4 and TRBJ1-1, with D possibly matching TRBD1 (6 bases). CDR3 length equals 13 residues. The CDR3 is CASSWTENIEAFF. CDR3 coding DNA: TGTGCCAGCAGTTGGACAGAGAACATTGAAGCTTTCTTT.

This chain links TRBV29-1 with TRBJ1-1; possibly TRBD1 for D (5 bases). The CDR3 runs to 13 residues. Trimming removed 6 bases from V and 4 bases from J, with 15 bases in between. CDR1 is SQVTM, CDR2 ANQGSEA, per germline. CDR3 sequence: CSVALGGGTEAFF. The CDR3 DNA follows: TGCAGCGTGGCCCTTGGGGGTGGCACTGAAGCTTTCTTT.

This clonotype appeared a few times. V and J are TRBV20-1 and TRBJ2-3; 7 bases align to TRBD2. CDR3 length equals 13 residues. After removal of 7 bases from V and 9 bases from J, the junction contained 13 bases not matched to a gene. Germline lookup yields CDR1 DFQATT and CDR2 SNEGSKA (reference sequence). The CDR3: CSGGGGVMNTQYF. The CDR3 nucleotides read TGCAGTGGGGGGGGAGGTGTTATGAACACGCAGTATTTT.

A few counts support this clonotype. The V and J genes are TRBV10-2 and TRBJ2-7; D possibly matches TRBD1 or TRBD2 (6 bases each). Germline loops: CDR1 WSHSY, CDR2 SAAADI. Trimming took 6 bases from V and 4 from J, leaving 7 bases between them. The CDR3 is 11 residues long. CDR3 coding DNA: TGCGCCAGCAGAGGGGGGTACGAGCAGTACTTC. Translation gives CASRGGYEQYF.

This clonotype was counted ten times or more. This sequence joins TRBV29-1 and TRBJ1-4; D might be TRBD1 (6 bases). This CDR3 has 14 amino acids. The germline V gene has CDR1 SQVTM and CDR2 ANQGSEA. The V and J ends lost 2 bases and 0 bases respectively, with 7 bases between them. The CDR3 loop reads CSVERDTTNEKLFF. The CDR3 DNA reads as TGCAGCGTTGAAAGGGACACAACTAATGAAAAACTGTTTTTT.

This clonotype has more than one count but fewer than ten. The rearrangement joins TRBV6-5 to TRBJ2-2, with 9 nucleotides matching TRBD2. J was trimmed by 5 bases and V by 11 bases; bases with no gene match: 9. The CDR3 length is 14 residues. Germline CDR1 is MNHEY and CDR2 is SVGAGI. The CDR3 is CAVGRGGGTGELFF. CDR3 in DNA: TGTGCCGTCGGGCGGGGGGGCGGAACCGGGGAGCTGTTTTTT.

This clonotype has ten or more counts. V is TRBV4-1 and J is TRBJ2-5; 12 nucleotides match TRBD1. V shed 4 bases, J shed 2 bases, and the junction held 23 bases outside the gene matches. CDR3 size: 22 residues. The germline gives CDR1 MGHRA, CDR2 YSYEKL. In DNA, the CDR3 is TGCGCCAGCAGCCCTTACCCGGGACAGGGGGCGCGGGCTAGCGGGGCGCAAGAGACCCAGTACTTC. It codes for CASSPYPGQGARASGAQETQYF.

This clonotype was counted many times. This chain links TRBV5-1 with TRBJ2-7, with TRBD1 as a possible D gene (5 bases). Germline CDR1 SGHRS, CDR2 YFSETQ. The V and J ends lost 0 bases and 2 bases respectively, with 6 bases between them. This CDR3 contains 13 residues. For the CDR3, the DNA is TGCGCCAGCAGCTTGGGCAGGGCCTACGAGCAGTACTTC. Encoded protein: CASSLGRAYEQYF. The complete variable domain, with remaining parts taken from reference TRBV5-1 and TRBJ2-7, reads KAGVTQTPRYLIKTRGQQVTLSCSPISGHRSVSWYQQTPGQGLQFLFEYFSETQRNKGNFPGRFSGRQFSNSRSEMNVSTLELGDSALYLCASSLGRAYEQYFGPGTRLTVT.

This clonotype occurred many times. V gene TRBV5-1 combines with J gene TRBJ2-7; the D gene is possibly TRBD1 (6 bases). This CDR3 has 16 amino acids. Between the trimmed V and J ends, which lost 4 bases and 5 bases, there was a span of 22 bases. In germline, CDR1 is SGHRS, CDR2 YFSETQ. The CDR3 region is CASSISNRVEVDEQYF. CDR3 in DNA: TGCGCCAGCAGCATAAGTAACAGGGTTGAGGTCGACGAGCAGTACTTC.

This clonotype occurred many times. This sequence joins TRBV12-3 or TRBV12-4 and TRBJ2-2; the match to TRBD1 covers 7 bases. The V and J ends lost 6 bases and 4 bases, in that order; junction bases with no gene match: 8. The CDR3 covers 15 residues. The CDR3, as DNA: TGTGCCAGCAGGAACCGACAGGGAGTCACCGGGGAGCTGTTTTTT. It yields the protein CASRNRQGVTGELFF.

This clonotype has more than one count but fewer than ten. The CDR3 DNA reads as TGCAGCGTTGAAGATCCTACAACGGGGGGTCTATGGCAGGGCTACACCTTC. Amino acids: CSVEDPTTGGLWQGYTF. This chain joins TRBV29-1 and TRBJ1-2; a possible D gene is TRBD1 (5 bases). Per the germline V gene, CDR1 is SQVTM and CDR2 is ANQGSEA. The ends were cut back, 0 bases at V and 8 bases at J, with 25 bases in the middle. The CDR3 extends over 17 amino acids.

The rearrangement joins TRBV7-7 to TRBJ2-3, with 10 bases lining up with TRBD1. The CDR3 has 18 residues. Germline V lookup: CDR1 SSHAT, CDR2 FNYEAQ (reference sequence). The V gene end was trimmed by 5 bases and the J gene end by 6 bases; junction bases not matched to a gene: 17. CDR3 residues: CASSPQRAGTGATDTQYF. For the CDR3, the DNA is TGTGCCAGCAGCCCCCAGAGGGCCGGGACAGGGGCCACTGATACGCAGTATTTT.

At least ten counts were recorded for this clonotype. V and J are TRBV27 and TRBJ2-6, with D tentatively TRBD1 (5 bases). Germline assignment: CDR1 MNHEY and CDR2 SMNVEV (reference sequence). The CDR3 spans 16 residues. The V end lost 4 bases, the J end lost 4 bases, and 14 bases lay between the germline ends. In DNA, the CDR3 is TGTGCCAGCAGTTCGGTAGGGGCGCGGGGGGCCAACGTCCTGACTTTC. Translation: CASSSVGARGANVLTF. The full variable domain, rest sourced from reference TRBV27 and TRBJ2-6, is EAQVTQNPRYLITVTGKKLTVTCSQNMNHEYMSWYRQDPGLGLRQIYYSMNVEVTDKGDVPEGYKVSRKEKRNFPLILESPSPNQTSLYFCASSSVGARGANVLTFGAGSRLTVL.

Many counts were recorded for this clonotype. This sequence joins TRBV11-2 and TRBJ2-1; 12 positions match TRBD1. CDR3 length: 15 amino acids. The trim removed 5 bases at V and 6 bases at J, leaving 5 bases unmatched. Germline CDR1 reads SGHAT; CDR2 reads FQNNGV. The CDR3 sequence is CASSTGQGAFNEQFF. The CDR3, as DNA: TGTGCCAGCAGCACGGGACAGGGGGCATTCAATGAGCAGTTCTTC.

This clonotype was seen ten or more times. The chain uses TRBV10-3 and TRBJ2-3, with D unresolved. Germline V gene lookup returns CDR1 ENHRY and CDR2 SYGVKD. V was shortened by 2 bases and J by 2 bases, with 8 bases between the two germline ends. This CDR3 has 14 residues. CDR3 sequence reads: CAISEPPVTDTQYF. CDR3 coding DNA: TGTGCCATCAGTGAGCCGCCAGTCACAGATACGCAGTATTTT.

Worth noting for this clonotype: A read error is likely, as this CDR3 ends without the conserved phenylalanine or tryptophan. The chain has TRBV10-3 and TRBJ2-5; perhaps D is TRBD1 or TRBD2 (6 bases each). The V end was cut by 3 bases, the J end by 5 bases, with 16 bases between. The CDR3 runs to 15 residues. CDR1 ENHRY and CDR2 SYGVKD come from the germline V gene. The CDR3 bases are TGTGCCATCAGTGACGAGGGGGGCGCCCAGGAGACCCAGTACTGT. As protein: CAISDEGGAQETQYC.

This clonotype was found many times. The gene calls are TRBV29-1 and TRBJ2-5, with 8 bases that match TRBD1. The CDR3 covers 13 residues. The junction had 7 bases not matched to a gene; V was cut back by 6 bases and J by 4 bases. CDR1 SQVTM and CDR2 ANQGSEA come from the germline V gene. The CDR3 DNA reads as TGCAGCGTGGCAGACAGGGGAGGAGAGACCCAGTACTTC. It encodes CSVADRGGETQYF. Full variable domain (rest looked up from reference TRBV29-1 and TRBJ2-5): SAVISQKPSRDICQRGTSLTIQCQVDSQVTMMFWYRQQPGQSLTLIATANQGSEATYESGFVIDKFPISRPNLTFSTLTVSNMSPEDSSIYLCSVADRGGETQYFGPGTRLLVL.

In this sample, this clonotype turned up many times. CDR3 sequence: CASSQGLGDRSTDTQYF. The DNA of the CDR3 is TGTGCCAGCAGCCAAGGTCTAGGAGACAGGTCCACAGATACGCAGTATTTT. The chain uses TRBV3-1 and TRBJ2-3, with D possibly TRBD1 on 6 matching bases. The CDR3 is made up of 17 amino acids. V was trimmed by 1 base and J by 2 bases, leaving 16 bases between them. Germline V gene data show CDR1 as LGHDT and CDR2 as YNNKEL (reference sequence).

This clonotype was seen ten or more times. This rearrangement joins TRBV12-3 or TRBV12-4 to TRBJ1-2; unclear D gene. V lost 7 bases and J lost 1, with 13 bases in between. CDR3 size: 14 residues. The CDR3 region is CASISAMHNYGYTF. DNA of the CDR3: TGTGCCAGCATCTCCGCCATGCATAACTATGGCTACACCTTC.

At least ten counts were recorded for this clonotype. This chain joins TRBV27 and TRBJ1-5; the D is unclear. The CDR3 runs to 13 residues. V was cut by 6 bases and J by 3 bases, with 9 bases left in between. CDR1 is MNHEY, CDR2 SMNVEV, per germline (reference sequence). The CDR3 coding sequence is TGTGCCAGCAGCCAGAGTTTCAATCAGCCCCAGCATTTT. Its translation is CASSQSFNQPQHF.

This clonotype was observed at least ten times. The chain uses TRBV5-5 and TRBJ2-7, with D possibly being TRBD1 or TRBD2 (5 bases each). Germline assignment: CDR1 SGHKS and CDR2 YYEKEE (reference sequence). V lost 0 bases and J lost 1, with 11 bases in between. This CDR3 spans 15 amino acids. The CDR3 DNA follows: TGTGCCAGCAGCTTGGGAGATGGGGGTTCCTACGAGCAGTACTTC. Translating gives CASSLGDGGSYEQYF.

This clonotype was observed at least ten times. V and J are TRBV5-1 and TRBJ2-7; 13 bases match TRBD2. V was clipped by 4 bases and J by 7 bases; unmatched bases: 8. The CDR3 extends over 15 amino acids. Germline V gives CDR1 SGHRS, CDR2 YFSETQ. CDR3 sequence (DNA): TGCGCCAGCAGCATGGGACTAGCGGGGATTGGGGAGCAGTACTTC. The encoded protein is CASSMGLAGIGEQYF.

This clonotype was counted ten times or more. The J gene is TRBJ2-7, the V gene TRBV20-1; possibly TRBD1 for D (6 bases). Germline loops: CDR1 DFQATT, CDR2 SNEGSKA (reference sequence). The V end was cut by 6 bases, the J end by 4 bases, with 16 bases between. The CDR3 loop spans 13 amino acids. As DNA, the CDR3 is TGCAGTGCGGGACCCGGGACACATTACGAGCAGTACTTC. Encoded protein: CSAGPGTHYEQYF.

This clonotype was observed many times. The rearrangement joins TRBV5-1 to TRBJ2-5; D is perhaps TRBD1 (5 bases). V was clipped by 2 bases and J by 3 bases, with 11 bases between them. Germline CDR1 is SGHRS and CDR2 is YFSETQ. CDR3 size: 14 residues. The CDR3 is CASSLSRAEETQYF. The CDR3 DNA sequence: TGCGCCAGCAGCTTATCCAGGGCCGAAGAGACCCAGTACTTC.

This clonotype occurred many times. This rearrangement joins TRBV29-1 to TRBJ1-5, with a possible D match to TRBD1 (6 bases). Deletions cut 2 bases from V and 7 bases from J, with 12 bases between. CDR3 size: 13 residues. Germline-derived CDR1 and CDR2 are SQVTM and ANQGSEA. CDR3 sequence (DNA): TGCAGCGTTGAAACAGGGATTGGGCAGCCCCAGCATTTT. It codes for CSVETGIGQPQHF.

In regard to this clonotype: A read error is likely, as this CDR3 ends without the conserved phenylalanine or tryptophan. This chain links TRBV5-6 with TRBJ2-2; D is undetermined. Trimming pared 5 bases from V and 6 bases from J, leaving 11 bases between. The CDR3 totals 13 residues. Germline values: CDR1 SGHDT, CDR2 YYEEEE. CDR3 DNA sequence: TGTGCCAGCAGTTTCTCAGACGCCGGGGAGCTGTTTTCT. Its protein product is CASSFSDAGELFS.